The rows below give T cell receptor beta chains drawn from one sample of a study of T cell responses to AZD1222 COVID-19 vaccine. The table came from immunoSEQ multiplex PCR; TCRdb's copy has only in-frame clones and leaves some out. The data hold 100,000 to 150,000 clones, with over 90% observed a single time. This specimen consisted of peripheral blood, obtained on day 0 of AZD1222 vaccination. The source of these receptors is an adult in good health. Both conserved end residues are part of each CDR3. The order of the fields is CDR3 protein, CDR3 DNA, D gene, clone size, CDR3 length, V gene, J gene. A D gene is named only where the DNA matches it firmly. Not all rows give a size; the values are once, few, many and, for expanded clones, a class.

CDR3aa: CASSQSDGMGYGYTF
CDR3nt: TGCGCCAGCAGCCAATCGGACGGGATGGGCTATGGCTACACCTTC
d_gene: -
abundance: -
len: 15
v_gene: TRBV4-1
j_gene: TRBJ1-2

CDR3aa: CASRAGVQPQHF
CDR3nt: TGTGCCAGCAGGGCAGGGGTGCAGCCCCAGCATTTT
d_gene: -
abundance: -
len: 12
v_gene: TRBV6-5
j_gene: TRBJ1-5

CDR3aa: CASSHYPENQPQHF
CDR3nt: TGTGCCAGCAGCCATTACCCGGAGAATCAGCCCCAGCATTTT
d_gene: -
abundance: -
len: 14
v_gene: TRBV7-8
j_gene: TRBJ1-5

CDR3aa: CASSPPSTSGNTIYF
CDR3nt: TGTGCCAGCTCACCACCTTCGACCTCTGGAAACACCATATATTTT
d_gene: -
abundance: -
len: 15
v_gene: TRBV18
j_gene: TRBJ1-3

CDR3aa: CASSEKGWYPGNTIYF
CDR3nt: TGTGCCAGCAGTGAAAAAGGGTGGTATCCTGGAAACACCATATATTTT
d_gene: -
abundance: -
len: 16
v_gene: TRBV25-1
j_gene: TRBJ1-3

CDR3aa: CASRGGSYEQYF
CDR3nt: TGTGCCAGCCGTGGAGGGAGCTACGAGCAGTACTTC
d_gene: -
abundance: once
len: 12
v_gene: TRBV7-2
j_gene: TRBJ2-7

CDR3aa: CASSPLGAGELFF
CDR3nt: TGCGCCAGCAGCCCTCTGGGGGCCGGGGAGCTGTTTTTT
d_gene: -
abundance: -
len: 13
v_gene: TRBV5-1
j_gene: TRBJ2-2

CDR3aa: CASSPQGQTNTEAFF
CDR3nt: TGTGCCAGCTCACCACAGGGACAAACGAACACTGAAGCTTTCTTT
d_gene: -
abundance: -
len: 15
v_gene: TRBV18
j_gene: TRBJ1-1

CDR3aa: CAGCTAGDEKLFF
CDR3nt: TGTGCCGGATGTACCGCTGGGGATGAAAAACTGTTTTTT
d_gene: -
abundance: -
len: 13
v_gene: TRBV30
j_gene: TRBJ1-4

CDR3aa: CASSRGTGSYEQYF
CDR3nt: TGTGCCAGTAGTCGTGGGACAGGGTCCTACGAGCAGTACTTC
d_gene: TRBD1
abundance: -
len: 14
v_gene: TRBV19
j_gene: TRBJ2-7

CDR3aa: CASSPVETVRRKEQFF
CDR3nt: TGCGCCAGCAGCCCCGTCGAGACTGTCAGGAGGAAGGAGCAGTTCTTC
d_gene: -
abundance: once
len: 16
v_gene: TRBV5-1
j_gene: TRBJ2-1

CDR3aa: CASSLGQYYGYTF
CDR3nt: TGTGCCAGCAGTTTGGGACAGTACTATGGCTACACCTTC
d_gene: TRBD1
abundance: -
len: 13
v_gene: TRBV28
j_gene: TRBJ1-2

CDR3aa: CASSYSKQGNYGYTF
CDR3nt: TGTGCCAGCAGTTACTCGAAACAGGGAAACTATGGCTACACCTTC
d_gene: -
abundance: -
len: 15
v_gene: TRBV6-5
j_gene: TRBJ1-2

CDR3aa: CASSLIGASGTEQYF
CDR3nt: TGTGCCAGCAGCTTAATAGGGGCTAGCGGGACCGAGCAGTACTTC
d_gene: TRBD2
abundance: -
len: 15
v_gene: TRBV7-6
j_gene: TRBJ2-7

CDR3aa: CASSQERGRGYTF
CDR3nt: TGTGCCAGCAGCCAAGAACGGGGGAGAGGCTACACCTTC
d_gene: -
abundance: -
len: 13
v_gene: TRBV3-1/TRBV3-2
j_gene: TRBJ1-2

CDR3aa: CARQRMAAGNEQFF
CDR3nt: TGTGCCAGGCAAAGGATGGCAGCAGGGAATGAGCAGTTCTTC
d_gene: -
abundance: -
len: 14
v_gene: TRBV6-5
j_gene: TRBJ2-1

CDR3aa: CASSQEPWTSGRYEQYF
CDR3nt: TGTGCCAGCAGCCAAGAGCCCTGGACTAGCGGGAGGTACGAGCAGTACTTC
d_gene: TRBD2
abundance: few
len: 17
v_gene: TRBV4-2
j_gene: TRBJ2-7

CDR3aa: CASTRESGSRYTF
CDR3nt: TGTGCCAGCACCCGTGAGTCGGGGAGTCGCTACACCTTC
d_gene: -
abundance: -
len: 13
v_gene: TRBV2
j_gene: TRBJ1-2

CDR3aa: CASSSEGYTDTQYF
CDR3nt: TGTGCCAGCAGTTCGGAGGGTTACACAGATACGCAGTATTTT
d_gene: -
abundance: -
len: 14
v_gene: TRBV6-6
j_gene: TRBJ2-3

CDR3aa: CATLGQGIYGYTF
CDR3nt: TGTGCCACTTTGGGACAGGGGATTTATGGCTACACCTTC
d_gene: TRBD1
abundance: -
len: 13
v_gene: TRBV28
j_gene: TRBJ1-2

CDR3aa: CASWGGPLGSYNEQFF
CDR3nt: TGCGCCAGCTGGGGAGGGCCCCTTGGGTCCTACAATGAGCAGTTCTTC
d_gene: TRBD2
abundance: -
len: 16
v_gene: TRBV4-1
j_gene: TRBJ2-1

CDR3aa: CASSRTRGQTDTQYF
CDR3nt: TGTGCCAGCTCACGAACTAGGGGCCAGACAGATACGCAGTATTTT
d_gene: -
abundance: -
len: 15
v_gene: TRBV18
j_gene: TRBJ2-3

CDR3aa: CASSVGQDGYTF
CDR3nt: TGTGCCAGCAGCGTAGGACAGGATGGCTACACCTTC
d_gene: -
abundance: -
len: 12
v_gene: TRBV9
j_gene: TRBJ1-2

CDR3aa: CASSSPRGTANNQPQHF
CDR3nt: TGTGCCAGCAGTTCCCCCCGAGGGACAGCGAACAATCAGCCCCAGCATTTT
d_gene: TRBD1
abundance: -
len: 17
v_gene: TRBV28
j_gene: TRBJ1-5

CDR3aa: CATSAPHPDTQYF
CDR3nt: TGTGCCACCAGTGCGCCCCACCCAGATACGCAGTATTTT
d_gene: -
abundance: -
len: 13
v_gene: TRBV24-1
j_gene: TRBJ2-3

CDR3aa: CASSIKLAFHEQYF
CDR3nt: TGTGCCAGTAGTATTAAGTTGGCTTTCCACGAGCAGTACTTC
d_gene: -
abundance: -
len: 14
v_gene: TRBV19
j_gene: TRBJ2-7

CDR3aa: CASSPRGGGRFTEAFF
CDR3nt: TGTGCCAGTAGTCCTCGTGGAGGGGGACGATTCACTGAAGCTTTCTTT
d_gene: -
abundance: -
len: 16
v_gene: TRBV19
j_gene: TRBJ1-1

CDR3aa: CASTRRTGTNTEAFF
CDR3nt: TGTGCCAGCACCCGAAGAACAGGCACTAACACTGAAGCTTTCTTT
d_gene: -
abundance: once
len: 15
v_gene: TRBV11-2
j_gene: TRBJ1-1

CDR3aa: CASSPGVEAFF
CDR3nt: TGTGCCAGCAGCCCAGGGGTTGAAGCTTTCTTT
d_gene: -
abundance: -
len: 11
v_gene: TRBV2
j_gene: TRBJ1-1

CDR3aa: CASSQEYGTPGSGANVLTF
CDR3nt: TGTGCCAGCAGCCAAGAATACGGGACCCCCGGGTCTGGGGCCAACGTCCTGACTTTC
d_gene: -
abundance: -
len: 19
v_gene: TRBV3-1/TRBV3-2
j_gene: TRBJ2-6

CDR3aa: CASGFLSLAGVGVYNEQFF
CDR3nt: TGTGCTAGTGGTTTTCTATCTCTAGCGGGCGTGGGGGTCTACAATGAGCAGTTCTTC
d_gene: TRBD2
abundance: few
len: 19
v_gene: TRBV12-5
j_gene: TRBJ2-1

CDR3aa: CASSQERGQGNSPLHF
CDR3nt: TGCGCCAGCAGCCAAGAAAGGGGACAGGGTAATTCACCCCTCCACTTT
d_gene: TRBD1
abundance: -
len: 16
v_gene: TRBV4-1
j_gene: TRBJ1-6

CDR3aa: CASSSQQGAAVGYTF
CDR3nt: TGTGCCAGCAGCTCCCAACAGGGGGCGGCGGTTGGCTACACCTTC
d_gene: TRBD1
abundance: once
len: 15
v_gene: TRBV11-2
j_gene: TRBJ1-2

CDR3aa: CASRRQGRETQYF
CDR3nt: TGTGCCAGTAGGCGCCAGGGGCGAGAGACCCAGTACTTC
d_gene: -
abundance: -
len: 13
v_gene: TRBV19
j_gene: TRBJ2-5

CDR3aa: CAWSVGGAAKNIQYF
CDR3nt: TGTGCCTGGAGTGTAGGTGGGGCAGCCAAAAACATTCAGTACTTC
d_gene: -
abundance: -
len: 15
v_gene: TRBV30
j_gene: TRBJ2-4

CDR3aa: CASTSPFGTGELFF
CDR3nt: TGTGCCAGCACAAGCCCTTTTGGTACCGGGGAGCTGTTTTTT
d_gene: -
abundance: -
len: 14
v_gene: TRBV9
j_gene: TRBJ2-2

CDR3aa: CASSSPGNFSTLSDEQFF
CDR3nt: TGTGCCAGCAGCTCCCCTGGAAACTTTTCAACGTTAAGTGATGAGCAGTTCTTC
d_gene: -
abundance: -
len: 18
v_gene: TRBV13
j_gene: TRBJ2-1

CDR3aa: CASNPGPGENTQYF
CDR3nt: TGTGCCAGCAACCCAGGGCCAGGGGAAAATACGCAGTATTTT
d_gene: -
abundance: -
len: 14
v_gene: TRBV6-5
j_gene: TRBJ2-3

CDR3aa: CASSHRRGGASGANVLTF
CDR3nt: TGCGCCAGCAGCCATCGCAGGGGGGGAGCCTCTGGGGCCAACGTCCTGACTTTC
d_gene: -
abundance: -
len: 18
v_gene: TRBV4-1
j_gene: TRBJ2-6

CDR3aa: CASRLVSVRVQQFF
CDR3nt: TGTGCAAGTCGCTTAGTGTCAGTCCGGGTACAGCAGTTCTTC
d_gene: -
abundance: -
len: 14
v_gene: TRBV12-2
j_gene: TRBJ2-1

CDR3aa: CATSDLRLAGSNEQFF
CDR3nt: TGTGCCACCAGTGATTTGAGACTAGCGGGAAGCAATGAGCAGTTCTTC
d_gene: TRBD2
abundance: -
len: 16
v_gene: TRBV24-1
j_gene: TRBJ2-1

CDR3aa: CASSQDPSGVNAEAFF
CDR3nt: TGCGCCAGCAGCCAAGATCCCTCAGGAGTTAATGCTGAAGCTTTCTTT
d_gene: -
abundance: -
len: 16
v_gene: TRBV4-1
j_gene: TRBJ1-1

CDR3aa: CASSPGQGTSYEQYF
CDR3nt: TGTGCCAGCAGCCCAGGACAGGGGACCTCCTACGAGCAGTACTTC
d_gene: TRBD1
abundance: -
len: 15
v_gene: TRBV9
j_gene: TRBJ2-7

CDR3aa: CASRSETGRFYGYTF
CDR3nt: TGTGCCAGCAGATCGGAGACGGGGAGGTTCTATGGCTACACCTTC
d_gene: -
abundance: -
len: 15
v_gene: TRBV28
j_gene: TRBJ1-2

CDR3aa: CASSLAGGETQYF
CDR3nt: TGCGCCAGCAGCTTGGCCGGGGGAGAGACCCAGTACTTC
d_gene: -
abundance: -
len: 13
v_gene: TRBV5-1
j_gene: TRBJ2-5

CDR3aa: CASSGDRTSYGYTF
CDR3nt: TGTGCCAGCAGTGGGGATCGGACCTCCTATGGCTACACCTTC
d_gene: -
abundance: -
len: 14
v_gene: TRBV2
j_gene: TRBJ1-2

CDR3aa: CASRPSGGSYEQYF
CDR3nt: TGTGCCAGCAGACCTAGCGGGGGCTCCTACGAGCAGTACTTC
d_gene: TRBD2
abundance: -
len: 14
v_gene: TRBV6-5
j_gene: TRBJ2-7

CDR3aa: CASRDLSGSSYNEQFF
CDR3nt: TGCGCCAGCAGGGACCTTAGCGGGAGTTCCTACAATGAGCAGTTCTTC
d_gene: TRBD2
abundance: -
len: 16
v_gene: TRBV5-1
j_gene: TRBJ2-1

CDR3aa: CASSLFDGYEQYF
CDR3nt: TGTGCCAGCAGTTTATTCGACGGGTACGAGCAGTACTTC
d_gene: -
abundance: -
len: 13
v_gene: TRBV27
j_gene: TRBJ2-7

CDR3aa: CASSDRGSGSYEQYF
CDR3nt: TGTGCCAGCAGTGACCGAGGTAGCGGGAGTTACGAGCAGTACTTC
d_gene: TRBD2
abundance: once
len: 15
v_gene: TRBV6-4
j_gene: TRBJ2-7

CDR3aa: CASSSGVGTGGETQYF
CDR3nt: TGTGCCAGCAGCTCCGGGGTGGGGACAGGGGGAGAGACCCAGTACTTC
d_gene: TRBD1
abundance: -
len: 16
v_gene: TRBV5-8
j_gene: TRBJ2-5

CDR3aa: CASSQDQGGMNYGYTF
CDR3nt: TGCGCCAGCAGCCAAGATCAGGGAGGGATGAACTATGGCTACACCTTC
d_gene: -
abundance: -
len: 16
v_gene: TRBV4-1
j_gene: TRBJ1-2

CDR3aa: CASSPPYLGTGNQPQHF
CDR3nt: TGTGCCAGCTCACCACCGTACCTCGGGACGGGCAATCAGCCCCAGCATTTT
d_gene: -
abundance: -
len: 17
v_gene: TRBV18
j_gene: TRBJ1-5

CDR3aa: CASSDYGPGNEKLFF
CDR3nt: TGTGCCAGCAGTGATTACGGGCCTGGTAATGAAAAACTGTTTTTT
d_gene: -
abundance: -
len: 15
v_gene: TRBV6-1
j_gene: TRBJ1-4

CDR3aa: CASSQDYDSWSKNIQYF
CDR3nt: TGCGCCAGCAGCCAAGATTACGACAGTTGGAGCAAAAACATTCAGTACTTC
d_gene: -
abundance: -
len: 17
v_gene: TRBV4-1
j_gene: TRBJ2-4

CDR3aa: CASSLYGRGTNTEAFF
CDR3nt: TGTGCCAGCAGCTTGTACGGTCGGGGCACGAACACTGAAGCTTTCTTT
d_gene: -
abundance: -
len: 16
v_gene: TRBV7-6
j_gene: TRBJ1-1

CDR3aa: CASSGGQGRSYEQYF
CDR3nt: TGTGCCAGCAGCGGGGGACAGGGAAGATCCTACGAGCAGTACTTC
d_gene: TRBD1
abundance: -
len: 15
v_gene: TRBV7-7
j_gene: TRBJ2-7

CDR3aa: CASSPPTGTHEQYF
CDR3nt: TGTGCCAGCTCACCACCGACAGGTACACACGAGCAGTACTTC
d_gene: -
abundance: -
len: 14
v_gene: TRBV18
j_gene: TRBJ2-7

CDR3aa: CASSHWDRGSYEQYF
CDR3nt: TGTGCCAGCAGCCACTGGGACAGGGGATCCTACGAGCAGTACTTC
d_gene: TRBD1
abundance: -
len: 15
v_gene: TRBV3-1/TRBV3-2
j_gene: TRBJ2-7